The 32 T cell receptor beta chains listed next were all sequenced from one sample in a study of T cell changes during pregnancy in multiple sclerosis. Data came from immunoSEQ multiplex PCR; TCRdb stores just in-frame clones and leaves some out. The repertoire holds 25,000 to 35,000 clones, with 87% as singletons. The sequencing here drew on CD8+ T cells from peripheral blood mononuclear cells, taken in the first trimester of pregnancy. All receptors derive from a female donor with multiple sclerosis, enrolled in a pregnancy study.

The V gene is TRBV5-6, the J gene TRBJ2-1; 7 bases map to TRBD2. The CDR3 contains 14 residues. Germline lookup yields CDR1 SGHDT and CDR2 YYEEEE. V lost 0 bases, J lost 7 bases, and 4 bases stayed unmatched. The CDR3 loop reads CASSLGRGVNEQFF. The CDR3 coding sequence is TGTGCCAGCAGCTTGGGACGGGGGGTGAATGAGCAGTTCTTC.

The J gene is TRBJ1-1, the V gene TRBV7-2; possible D gene TRBD1, 5 bases. The CDR3 is 14 amino acids. V shed 5 bases and J shed 8 bases, with 18 bases lying between them. Germline CDR1 and CDR2: SGHTA and FQGNSA. In nucleotides, the CDR3 is TGTGCCAGCAGCCAAACGGACACCCTCCAAGAAGCTTTCTTT. Its translation: CASSQTDTLQEAFF.

V and J are TRBV6-4 and TRBJ2-5; the match to TRBD2 covers 16 bases. Germline lookup yields CDR1 MRHNA and CDR2 SNTAGT. V lost 6 bases and J lost 4; bases outside the gene matches: 17. CDR3 length: 20 amino acids. CDR3: CASRPPVRPGLAGGPETQYF. The CDR3 DNA is TGTGCCAGCAGACCCCCCGTTCGACCGGGACTAGCGGGAGGGCCAGAGACCCAGTACTTC.

The rearrangement joins TRBV1 to TRBJ2-3; the D call in the table, TRBD1, was not verified against the DNA. TRBV1 is tagged as a pseudogene. This CDR3 comprises 16 residues. CDR3 protein: CTSSRVKDRAPDTQYF. CDR3 DNA sequence: TGCACCAGCAGCCGAGTGAAGGACAGGGCTCCGGATACGCAGTATTTT.

V and J are TRBV11-2 and TRBJ2-7; maybe TRBD2 (6 bases). Deletions cut 2 bases from V and 3 bases from J, with 17 bases between. CDR1 is SGHAT, CDR2 FQNNGV, per germline. This CDR3 has 16 amino acids. The CDR3 reads CASSLRSRTGVYEQYF. The CDR3 DNA sequence: TGTGCCAGCAGCTTAAGATCTCGTACGGGGGTCTACGAGCAGTACTTC.

The chain couples TRBV13 to TRBJ2-5; 10 nucleotides line up with TRBD2. The CDR3 sequence is 16 residues long. Germline lookup yields CDR1 PRHDT and CDR2 FYEKMQ (reference sequence). Losses at the gene ends were 2 bases for V and 1 base for J; bases not matched to a gene: 4. CDR3 sequence reads: CASSLLQRGGQETQYF. CDR3 in DNA: TGTGCCAGCAGCTTATTGCAGCGGGGGGGCCAAGAGACCCAGTACTTC. Together with reference TRBV13 and TRBJ2-5, the CDR3 gives the full variable domain: AAGVIQSPRHLIKEKRETATLKCYPIPRHDTVYWYQQGPGQDPQFLISFYEKMQSDKGSIPDRFSAQQFSDYHSELNMSSLELGDSALYFCASSLLQRGGQETQYFGPGTRLLVL.

This clone has a single count. This chain joins TRBV12-5 and TRBJ1-3; possibly TRBD1 for D (5 bases). This CDR3 comprises 18 residues. Germline-derived CDR1 and CDR2 are LGHNT and FRNRAP. Trimming took off 0 bases at V and 0 bases at J, with 15 bases between the two ends. In DNA form, the CDR3 reads TGTGCTAGTGGTTTGGTTCAGACAGACCCAAACTCTGGAAACACCATATATTTT. Translating it yields CASGLVQTDPNSGNTIYF.

V gene TRBV28 combines with J gene TRBJ2-3, with D uncertain. The V end lost 3 bases, the J end lost 2 bases, and 6 bases lay between the germline ends. The CDR3 has 13 residues. Germline V gene data show CDR1 as MDHEN and CDR2 as SYDVKM. The CDR3 here is CASSLQFTDTQYF. The CDR3 nucleotides are TGTGCCAGCAGTTTGCAGTTCACAGATACGCAGTATTTT.

The chain has TRBV5-1 and TRBJ1-2, with no clear D. Deletions cut 1 base from V and 6 bases from J, with 7 bases between. This CDR3 is 12 amino acids long. Looked up from germline, CDR1 is SGHRS and CDR2 is YFSETQ. The CDR3 region is CASSLTENGYTF. The CDR3 coding sequence is TGCGCCAGCAGCTTGACAGAGAATGGCTACACCTTC.

The CDR3 nucleotides are TGCGCCAGCAGCCCATATTCTGTCACTGGGAACACCGGGGAGCTGTTTTTT. Amino acid sequence: CASSPYSVTGNTGELFF. The rearrangement uses TRBV4-3 and TRBJ2-2, with D hard to call. Germline V gives CDR1 LGHNA, CDR2 YSLEER. V lost 4 bases, J lost 1 base, and 16 bases lay in between. The CDR3 has 17 residues.

V gene TRBV25-1 combines with J gene TRBJ1-1; D remains unclear. V was clipped by 1 base and J by 3 bases, with 15 bases between them. CDR3 length: 16 amino acids. The germline V gene has CDR1 MGHDK and CDR2 SYGVNS. CDR3 protein: CASSEWAIGVDTEAFF. The CDR3 nucleotides are TGTGCCAGCAGTGAATGGGCGATCGGCGTGGACACTGAAGCTTTCTTT. Combining the CDR3 with reference TRBV25-1 and TRBJ1-1 gives the whole variable domain EADIYQTPRYLVIGTGKKITLECSQTMGHDKMYWYQQDPGMELHLIHYSYGVNSTEKGDLSSESTVSRIRTEHFPLTLESARPSHTSQYLCASSEWAIGVDTEAFFGQGTRLTVV.

Worth noting for this clone: A single base separates this from a much larger clone, so it may be a read error. In the same sample, other DNA sequences code for this CDR3. The chain recombines TRBV5-1 with TRBJ2-7, with a weak D call TRBD1 (5 bases). From germline, CDR1 is SGHRS and CDR2 YFSETQ. This CDR3 comprises 13 residues. V shed 4 bases and J shed 2 bases, with 10 bases lying between them. The CDR3 bases are TGCGCCAGCAGCCCGACAGAAACCTACGAGCAGTACTTC. Its translation: CASSPTETYEQYF.

The rearrangement joins TRBV10-2 to TRBJ1-2; 9 bases are shared with TRBD1. The germline V gene has CDR1 WSHSY and CDR2 SAAADI. Trimming removed 6 bases from V and 4 bases from J; junction bases left unmatched: 9. CDR3 length: 15 amino acids. Here the CDR3 reads CASRDQDRGLYGYTF. CDR3 DNA sequence: TGCGCCAGCAGAGATCAGGACAGGGGACTCTATGGCTACACCTTC.

This clone has just one count. The CDR3 DNA reads as TGTGCCAGCAGTTACCTAAGGGGGGGGGATAATGAGCAGTTCTTC. Its translation is CASSYLRGGDNEQFF. The chain carries TRBV6-5 and TRBJ2-1; tentatively, D is TRBD2 (7 bases). V lost 2 bases to trimming and J lost 7 bases, with 15 bases between them. CDR1 is MNHEY, CDR2 SVGAGI, per germline. The CDR3 has 15 amino acids.

In its sample, this clone was seen a few times. The chain joins TRBV5-6 to TRBJ1-4; D remains ambiguous. CDR1 is SGHDT and CDR2 is YYEEEE in the germline V gene. The ends were cut back, 1 base at V and 6 bases at J, with 4 bases in the middle. The CDR3 covers 12 residues. CDR3: CASSLIDEKLFF. The DNA of the CDR3 is TGTGCCAGCAGCTTGATCGATGAAAAACTGTTTTTT.

The chain recombines TRBV6-5 with TRBJ2-2, with D perhaps TRBD2 (5 bases). V was trimmed by 2 bases and J by 10 bases, leaving 14 bases between them. This CDR3 has 14 residues. Germline V gene lookup returns CDR1 MNHEY and CDR2 SVGAGI. In DNA form, the CDR3 reads TGTGCCAGCAGTTACGACAACGGGGTCGAGGAGCTGTTTTTT. Translated, it gives CASSYDNGVEELFF.

The chain recombines TRBV5-8 with TRBJ1-2; D ambiguous. Per germline, CDR1 SGHTS and CDR2 YDEGEE. CDR3 length equals 14 residues. Trimming took 1 base from V and 5 from J, leaving 12 bases between them. CDR3 protein: CASSLFPSRYGYTF. DNA of the CDR3: TGTGCCAGCAGCTTGTTCCCCTCGCGGTATGGCTACACCTTC.

This CDR3 is CASSPDQGAYGYTF. The CDR3 DNA reads TGTGCCAGCAGCCCCGATCAGGGTGCCTATGGCTACACCTTC. This rearrangement joins TRBV11-2 to TRBJ1-2, with D perhaps matching TRBD1 (5 bases). The CDR3 is 14 amino acids. The germline V gene has CDR1 SGHAT and CDR2 FQNNGV. V lost 5 bases to trimming and J lost 4 bases, with 14 bases between them.

The chain combines TRBV9 with TRBJ2-7, with 9 bases identical to TRBD1. Germline V gene lookup returns CDR1 SGDLS and CDR2 YYNGEE. This CDR3 contains 15 residues. V shed 3 bases and J 2 bases; nucleotides not matched to a gene: 6. CDR3 nucleotide sequence: TGTGCCAGCAGCGCCGGGACAGGGATAACCTACGAGCAGTACTTC. Translating gives CASSAGTGITYEQYF.

This chain uses TRBV4-3 with TRBJ2-7; D remains unclear. CDR1 is LGHNA and CDR2 is YSLEER in the germline V gene. The CDR3 contains 15 residues. Trimming removed 0 bases from V and 4 bases from J, with 13 bases in between. Here the CDR3 DNA reads TGCGCCAGCAGCCAAGATAGGCATCCTAGGTACGAGCAGTACTTC. It translates to CASSQDRHPRYEQYF.

The chain is built from TRBV7-8 and TRBJ2-3; 8 bases agree with TRBD2. Trimming cost V 4 bases and J 6 bases; bases outside gene matches: 3. CDR1 is SGHVS and CDR2 is FQNEAQ in the germline V gene. The CDR3 is made up of 13 amino acids. CDR3: CASSWTSSDTQYF. In DNA, the CDR3 is TGTGCCAGCAGCTGGACTAGCTCTGATACGCAGTATTTT.

This chain joins TRBV6-4 and TRBJ2-1, with TRBD2 matching 8 bases. CDR3 size: 15 residues. The V segment lost 5 bases and the J segment 8 bases; nucleotides outside the gene matches: 11. The germline gives CDR1 MRHNA, CDR2 SNTAGT. In DNA, the CDR3 is TGTGCCAGCAGTCCCGCGCGGGGGGACCTCTATGAGCAGTTCTTC. Translated, it gives CASSPARGDLYEQFF.

This clone occurred a few times. The V gene is TRBV7-3, the J gene TRBJ1-1; weak D call: TRBD1 (6 bases). This CDR3 is 15 amino acids long. CDR1 SGHTA and CDR2 FQGTGA come from the germline V gene. The ends were cut back, 5 bases at V and 1 base at J, with 14 bases in the middle. CDR3 residues: CASSLEDRSNTEAFF. CDR3 DNA: TGTGCCAGCAGCCTTGAGGACAGATCGAACACTGAAGCTTTCTTT.

This clone has only one observation. The gene calls are TRBV9 and TRBJ2-2; 9 bases map to TRBD1. The length of the CDR3 is 14 residues. CDR1 and CDR2 (germline): SGDLS, YYNGEE. The V segment lost 3 bases and the J segment 5 bases; nucleotides outside the gene matches: 2. CDR3 sequence reads: CASSDGQGTGELFF. The CDR3 DNA reads as TGTGCCAGCAGCGATGGACAGGGGACCGGGGAGCTGTTTTTT.

The J gene is TRBJ1-2, the V gene TRBV11-1; tentative D call: TRBD1 (5 bases). Trimming pared 5 bases from V and 1 base from J, leaving 23 bases between. The CDR3 covers 18 residues. Germline assignment: CDR1 SGHAT and CDR2 FQDESV (reference sequence). The CDR3 DNA reads as TGTGCCAGCAGCCCGGGGGACTCAGGGAACCCTTTTAACTATGGCTACACCTTC. Amino acid sequence: CASSPGDSGNPFNYGYTF.

This clone came up a few times. The chain combines TRBV28 with TRBJ2-7, with TRBD2 as a possible D gene (5 bases). Trimming removed 4 bases from V and 3 bases from J, with 10 bases in between. The length of the CDR3 is 13 residues. Germline CDR1 and CDR2: MDHEN and SYDVKM. The CDR3 spells CASSSGLGYEQYF. CDR3 nucleotide sequence: TGTGCCAGCAGTTCCGGACTTGGCTACGAGCAGTACTTC.

The rearrangement joins TRBV27 to TRBJ2-1, with TRBD1 identical over 9 bases. CDR1 and CDR2 (germline): MNHEY, SMNVEV (reference sequence). This CDR3 has 16 amino acids. Unmatched junction bases numbered 9, after V lost 5 bases and J lost 4 bases. Here the CDR3 reads CASSTGGSQNYNEQFF. The CDR3 nucleotides read TGTGCCAGCAGTACAGGGGGCTCACAGAATTACAATGAGCAGTTCTTC.

This chain joins TRBV5-1 and TRBJ1-1, with unresolved D. V was shortened by 1 base and J by 1 base, with 5 bases between the two germline ends. This CDR3 has 13 amino acids. From germline, CDR1 is SGHRS and CDR2 YFSETQ. As DNA, the CDR3 is TGCGCCAGCAGCTTGTGGCAGAACACTGAAGCTTTCTTT. It is translated as CASSLWQNTEAFF.

The CDR3 spells CASSLGPSGTLIDTQYF. The CDR3 DNA reads TGTGCCAGCAGCTTGGGGCCTAGCGGGACCCTAATAGATACGCAGTATTTT. This chain links TRBV5-4 with TRBJ2-3, with 9 nucleotides matching TRBD2. The CDR3 totals 17 residues. J lost 5 bases, V lost 0 bases, and 10 bases had no gene match. Germline V gives CDR1 SGHNT, CDR2 YYREEE (reference sequence).

This clone appeared once. The chain combines TRBV19 with TRBJ2-2; D may be TRBD1 (8 bases). V was pared by 10 bases and J by 0 bases, with 18 bases between. Germline CDR1 LNHDA, CDR2 SQIVND (reference sequence). The CDR3 runs to 16 residues. The CDR3 nucleotides are TGTGCCACCGACAGGGGAGGGTCTTCGAACACCGGGGAGCTGTTTTTT. It encodes CATDRGGSSNTGELFF.

This chain joins TRBV7-9 and TRBJ1-2; TRBD1 might be the D (5 bases). Germline CDR1 and CDR2: SEHNR and FQNEAQ (reference sequence). The length of the CDR3 is 14 residues. Trimming took off 5 bases at V and 8 bases at J, with 18 bases between the two ends. DNA of the CDR3: TGTGCCAGCAGCCAACTTGCAAGGGGAGGAGGCTACACCTTC. This sequence encodes CASSQLARGGGYTF.

The chain combines TRBV19 with TRBJ1-2; perhaps TRBD1 as D (5 bases). This CDR3 spans 12 amino acids. In germline, CDR1 is LNHDA, CDR2 SQIVND (reference sequence). Trimming took off 2 bases at V and 6 bases at J, with 7 bases between the two ends. The CDR3 DNA sequence: TGTGCCAGTAGTATATCAGGGAATGGCTACACCTTC. Its translation: CASSISGNGYTF.